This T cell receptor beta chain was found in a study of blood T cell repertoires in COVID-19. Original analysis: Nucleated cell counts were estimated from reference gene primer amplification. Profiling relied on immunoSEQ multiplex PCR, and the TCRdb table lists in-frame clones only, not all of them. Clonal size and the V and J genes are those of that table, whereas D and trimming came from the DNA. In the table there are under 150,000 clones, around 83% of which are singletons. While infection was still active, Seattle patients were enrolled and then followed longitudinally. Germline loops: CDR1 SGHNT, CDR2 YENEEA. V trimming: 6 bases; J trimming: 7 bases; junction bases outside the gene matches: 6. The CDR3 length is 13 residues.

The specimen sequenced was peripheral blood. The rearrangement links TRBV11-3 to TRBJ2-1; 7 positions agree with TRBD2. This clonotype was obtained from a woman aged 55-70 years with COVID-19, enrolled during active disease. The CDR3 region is CASSIGGGNEQFF. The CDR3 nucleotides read TGTGCCAGCAGTATCGGCGGGGGAAATGAGCAGTTCTTC. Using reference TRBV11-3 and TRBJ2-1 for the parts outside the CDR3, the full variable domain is EAGVVQSPRYKIIEKKQPVAFWCNPISGHNTLYWYLQNLGQGPELLIRYENEEAVDDSQLPKDRFSAERLKGVDSTLKIQPAELGDSAVYLCASSIGGGNEQFFGPGTRLTVL.